Each of the 25 T cell receptor beta chains below was sequenced from the same sample in a study of shared clonotypes between healthy human individuals. Sequencing was performed with immunoSEQ multiplex PCR; in TCRdb, only in-frame clones are kept and a portion is missing. Seen here are about 1.5 million clones, 95% to 99% observed once, and the top ten hold 0.45%. The source material was naive CD4+ T cells sorted from blood. Subset: CD45RA+ positively selected. Source of these receptors: a man aged 25-45 years in good health.

The chain is built from TRBV12-2 and TRBJ2-7; the table's D call, TRBD2, was not checked against the DNA. TRBV12-2 is designated a pseudogene. This CDR3 has 16 residues. CDR3 region: CASRLGWDWSSYEQYF. In DNA, the CDR3 is TGTGCAAGTCGCTTAGGGTGGGACTGGAGCTCCTACGAGCAGTACTTC.

DNA of the CDR3: TGTGCCAGCTCACCCATAGGACAGAACACTGAAGCTTTCTTT. It yields the protein CASSPIGQNTEAFF. This chain joins TRBV18 and TRBJ1-1; a possible D gene is TRBD1 (5 bases). CDR3 length: 14 residues. In germline, CDR1 is KGHSH, CDR2 LQKENI. Trimming removed 3 bases at V and 1 base at J, with 9 bases between.

This chain links TRBV6-6 with TRBJ1-2; no clear D. The CDR3 runs to 13 residues. CDR1 and CDR2 from the germline V gene are MNHNY and SVGAGI (reference sequence). Trimming left V 7 bases short and J 6 bases short, with 15 bases between. CDR3 sequence (DNA): TGTGCCAGCACCCAACCCGGGATTAATGGCTACACCTTC. Its translation: CASTQPGINGYTF.

The V and J genes are TRBV18 and TRBJ2-3, with D possibly being TRBD1 or TRBD2 (6 bases each). The V gene's germline CDR1 is KGHSH and CDR2 LQKENI. The CDR3 sequence is 16 residues long. V shed 5 bases and J shed 4 bases, with 19 bases lying between them. The CDR3 is CASSTRSGALSDTQYF. CDR3 sequence (DNA): TGTGCCAGCTCAACAAGGTCGGGGGCGTTATCAGATACGCAGTATTTT.

The rearrangement joins TRBV7-2 to TRBJ2-2; 8 bases fit TRBD1. CDR1 and CDR2 from the germline V gene are SGHTA and FQGNSA. The CDR3 totals 17 residues. J gave up 2 bases and V 1 base, and 6 bases lay outside the gene matches. The CDR3 bases are TGTGCCAGCAGCTTAGGAACAGGGGGAATTAACACCGGGGAGCTGTTTTTT. Protein sequence: CASSLGTGGINTGELFF.

The chain combines TRBV5-6 with TRBJ2-7; D remains unclear. CDR3 length equals 18 residues. Germline-derived CDR1 and CDR2 are SGHDT and YYEEEE. Trimming removed 1 base at V and 4 bases at J, with 24 bases between. The CDR3 nucleotides are TGTGCCAGCAGCTTGCCTAAACCCATCCAGGTGGGAACATACGAGCAGTACTTC. Amino acids: CASSLPKPIQVGTYEQYF. Using reference TRBV5-6 and TRBJ2-7 for the parts outside the CDR3, the full variable domain is DAGVTQSPTHLIKTRGQQVTLRCSPKSGHDTVSWYQQALGQGPQFIFQYYEEEERQRGNFPDRFSGHQFPNYSSELNVNALLLGDSALYLCASSLPKPIQVGTYEQYFGPGTRLTVT.

This chain links TRBV19 with TRBJ2-1, with 16 bases that match TRBD2. CDR1 is LNHDA, CDR2 SQIVND, per germline (reference sequence). This CDR3 spans 17 amino acids. The J segment lost 9 bases and the V segment lost 6 bases, leaving 11 bases of the junction unmatched. CDR3 protein: CASRGTSGRGGNAEQFF. CDR3 DNA sequence: TGTGCCAGTAGAGGGACTAGCGGGAGGGGGGGTAATGCTGAGCAGTTCTTC.

This chain uses TRBV5-6 with TRBJ2-3; D is unclear. Germline V CDR1 and CDR2: SGHDT, YYEEEE. Deletions cut 6 bases from V and 4 bases from J, with 9 bases between. CDR3 length equals 12 residues. The CDR3 spells CASNKGADTQYF. Here the CDR3 DNA reads TGTGCCAGCAACAAGGGCGCAGATACGCAGTATTTT.

V usage is TRBV7-9 and J usage is TRBJ2-7, with D possibly TRBD1 on 6 matching bases. The CDR3 has 15 amino acids. Trimming cost V 4 bases and J 4 bases, with 17 bases left between them. CDR1 and CDR2 from the germline V gene are SEHNR and FQNEAQ (reference sequence). CDR3: CASSYTGISDYEQYF. The CDR3 region has the DNA TGTGCCAGCAGCTACACAGGGATCTCTGATTACGAGCAGTACTTC.

The chain carries TRBV7-9 and TRBJ2-7; 8 positions agree with TRBD1. CDR3 length: 13 amino acids. J lost 6 bases, V lost 5 bases, and 6 bases had no gene match. The germline V gene has CDR1 SEHNR and CDR2 FQNEAQ (reference sequence). The CDR3 DNA is TGTGCCAGCAGCGTAACAGGGGGAACCGAGCAGTACTTC. As protein: CASSVTGGTEQYF. The full variable domain, completed using reference TRBV7-9 and TRBJ2-7, is DTGVSQNPRHKITKRGQNVTFRCDPISEHNRLYWYRQTLGQGPEFLTYFQNEAQLEKSRLLSDRFSAERPKGSFSTLEIQRTEQGDSAMYLCASSVTGGTEQYFGPGTRLTVT.

CDR3 nucleotides: TGCAGTGCTAGTTTTCAGCAGCCCCAGCATTTT. It codes for CSASFQQPQHF. The V and J genes are TRBV20-1 and TRBJ1-5; no clear D. CDR3 size: 11 residues. V was pared by 3 bases and J by 7 bases, with 7 bases between. Germline loops: CDR1 DFQATT, CDR2 SNEGSKA (reference sequence).

The J gene is TRBJ2-7, the V gene TRBV7-9, with D possibly called TRBD1 or TRBD2 (5 bases each). CDR3 size: 16 residues. Trimming removed 5 bases at V and 6 bases at J, with 23 bases between. Germline assignment: CDR1 SEHNR and CDR2 FQNEAQ (reference sequence). Here the CDR3 DNA reads TGTGCCAGCAGCCCTATGGTGGGACCGAGGATCGGCGAGCAGTACTTC. This codes for CASSPMVGPRIGEQYF.

J is TRBJ2-7 and V is TRBV19, with no clear D. The CDR3 spans 14 residues. Germline loops: CDR1 LNHDA, CDR2 SQIVND (reference sequence). V lost 4 bases and J 2 bases, leaving 12 bases between the germline ends. The CDR3 here is CASSTDHRTYEQYF. CDR3 coding DNA: TGTGCCAGTAGTACCGACCATAGGACCTACGAGCAGTACTTC.

The J gene is TRBJ2-7, the V gene TRBV11-1, with TRBD1 matching over 7 bases. V lost 4 bases, J lost 3 bases, and 9 bases stayed unmatched. There are 15 residues in the CDR3. In germline, CDR1 is SGHAT, CDR2 FQDESV (reference sequence). The CDR3 loop is CASSSRQGRIYEQYF. CDR3 DNA sequence: TGTGCCAGCAGCTCCCGACAGGGACGCATCTACGAGCAGTACTTC.

The chain recombines TRBV9 with TRBJ1-2; no firm D call. Germline CDR1 SGDLS, CDR2 YYNGEE. The V gene lost 0 bases and the J gene lost 4 bases, with 10 bases spanning the gap. CDR3 length equals 14 residues. This CDR3 is CASSVGNVAYGYTF. CDR3 nucleotide sequence: TGTGCCAGCAGCGTAGGCAATGTTGCCTATGGCTACACCTTC.

The rearrangement links TRBV6-5 to TRBJ2-3; TRBD2 agrees at 8 bases. The V and J ends lost 6 bases and 4 bases, in that order; junction bases with no gene match: 9. This CDR3 region has 15 residues. CDR1 is MNHEY, CDR2 SVGAGI, per germline. The CDR3 protein is CASSPLAALSDTQYF. DNA for the CDR3: TGTGCCAGCAGCCCACTAGCGGCCCTGTCAGATACGCAGTATTTT.

The rearrangement joins TRBV7-3 to TRBJ2-1; D possibly corresponds to TRBD2 (6 bases). Per the germline V gene, CDR1 is SGHTA and CDR2 is FQGTGA. Trimming took off 7 bases at V and 5 bases at J, with 12 bases between the two ends. CDR3 size: 13 residues. For the CDR3, the DNA is TGTGCCAGCAAAGGTAGCGGAAACAATGAGCAGTTCTTC. Protein product: CASKGSGNNEQFF.

The chain uses TRBV6-5 and TRBJ2-3; a possible D gene is TRBD1 (5 bases). CDR3 length equals 13 residues. The V end was cut by 8 bases, the J end by 1 base, with 10 bases between. Germline assignment: CDR1 MNHEY and CDR2 SVGAGI. This CDR3 reads CASQTDRTDTQYF. Here the CDR3 DNA reads TGTGCCAGCCAGACAGATCGCACAGATACGCAGTATTTT.

The chain couples TRBV30 to TRBJ2-5; 10 nucleotides match TRBD2. The CDR3 sequence is 15 residues long. Per the germline V gene, CDR1 is GTSNPN and CDR2 is SVGIG (reference sequence). The ends lost 2 bases at V and 5 bases at J; junction bases unmatched: 8. The CDR3: CAWSRTLAGGETQYF. In nucleotides, the CDR3 is TGTGCCTGGAGTAGGACTTTAGCGGGAGGTGAGACCCAGTACTTC.

V is TRBV4-2 and J is TRBJ2-1; 12 bases align to TRBD2. The germline CDR1 and CDR2 sequences are LGHNA and YNFKEQ. This CDR3 is built from 16 residues. J gave up 6 bases and V 4 bases, and 7 bases lay outside the gene matches. The CDR3 DNA follows: TGTGCCAGCAGCCGACCCCTAGCGGGAGGGGCCAATGAGCAGTTCTTC. Translating it yields CASSRPLAGGANEQFF.

The chain recombines TRBV5-4 with TRBJ2-7, with 8 bases that match TRBD1. The CDR3 extends over 14 amino acids. Trimming cost V 2 bases and J 6 bases; bases outside gene matches: 7. Germline-derived CDR1 and CDR2 are SGHNT and YYREEE (reference sequence). The chain's CDR3 is CASSFRTGPGEQYF. The CDR3, as DNA: TGTGCCAGCAGCTTCCGGACAGGGCCCGGCGAGCAGTACTTC.

The chain carries TRBV5-1 and TRBJ2-7; weak D call: TRBD1 (6 bases). CDR1 and CDR2 from the germline V gene are SGHRS and YFSETQ. CDR3 length: 14 amino acids. V was shortened by 4 bases and J by 1 base, with 12 bases between the two germline ends. DNA for the CDR3: TGCGCCAGCAGCCCCCTGCAGGGGTCCTACGAGCAGTACTTC. This encodes CASSPLQGSYEQYF.

This CDR3 reads CASSYSRIVSTYEQYF. CDR3 coding DNA: TGTGCCAGCAGTTACTCGAGAATTGTGAGTACCTACGAGCAGTACTTC. The genes are TRBV6-5 and TRBJ2-7, with D unresolved. Germline V CDR1 and CDR2: MNHEY, SVGAGI. This CDR3 contains 16 residues. V was shortened by 0 bases and J by 2 bases, with 14 bases between the two germline ends.

V gene TRBV27 combines with J gene TRBJ1-3; weak D call: TRBD1 (6 bases). The CDR3 runs to 15 residues. Germline V gene data show CDR1 as MNHEY and CDR2 as SMNVEV (reference sequence). Deletions cut 0 bases from V and 0 bases from J, with 6 bases between. The CDR3 protein is CASSLSRGSGNTIYF. CDR3 nucleotide sequence: TGTGCCAGCAGTTTATCCAGGGGCTCTGGAAACACCATATATTTT.

Details on this clone: At the DNA level, this CDR3 is encoded by other sequences in the same sample as well. This chain links TRBV10-1 with TRBJ1-5; D is ambiguous. CDR1 and CDR2 from the germline V gene are WNHNN and SYGVQD (reference sequence). Trimming cost V 3 bases and J 2 bases, with 5 bases left between them. This CDR3 has 13 residues. The CDR3 DNA sequence: TGCGCCAGCAGTGAAGGAGGCAATCAGCCCCAGCATTTT. This codes for CASSEGGNQPQHF.